This T cell receptor beta chain was identified in a study of shared clonotypes between healthy human individuals. A remark on this clone: Its antigen is currently unknown.

CDR1 and CDR2 from the germline V gene are SEHNR and FQNEAQ (reference sequence). V was trimmed by 8 bases and J by 6 bases, leaving 22 bases between them. The CDR3 covers 15 residues. Findings and limits, study-wide: Relative to clonotypes present in all four donors, those not shared had lower generation probabilities. Among a few donors, roughly 5% of naive CD4 clonotypes were found in common.

Assay: immunoSEQ multiplex PCR; the TCRdb copy retains only in-frame clones and omits some. The data contain roughly 1,000,000 clones, around 78% of them singletons. This TCR derives from a man between 18 and 35 years old in good health. Some clones in this sample may be carry-over from other donors' samples. The chain joins TRBV7-9 to TRBJ1-2; D gene ambiguous. Sequences were obtained from memory CD4+ T cells from PBMCs. Stated subset: CD45RA-negative fraction. This CDR3 is CASQRDGTHAHGYTF. The CDR3 DNA reads as TGTGCCAGCCAGCGGGATGGTACCCACGCCCATGGCTACACCTTC.